This TCR beta chain originates from a study of blood T cell repertoires in COVID-19. Study summary: Sample material is recorded as cDNA or gDNA derived from T cells, B-cell-depleted T cells, or PBMCs.

Per the study methods: Reference gene primer amplification yielded estimated nucleated cell counts. The table came from immunoSEQ multiplex PCR; TCRdb's copy has only in-frame clones and leaves some out. From that table come the V and J calls and clone size; the DNA was used to work out D and trimming. The sample has around 330,000 clones, 88% seen once. With V trimmed by 5 bases and J by 5 bases, 9 bases remained unmatched. CDR3 length equals 16 residues. From germline, CDR1 is SGHAT and CDR2 FQNNGV. The sequence was obtained from a woman aged 50 to 60 with active or convalescent COVID-19. The rearrangement links TRBV11-2 to TRBJ2-2, with TRBD1 matching 9 bases. Sample: peripheral blood. CDR3 sequence: CASSRRGQGFTGELFF. The CDR3 DNA reads as TGTGCCAGCAGCCGCCGGGGACAGGGTTTTACCGGGGAGCTGTTTTTT.